This is a list of T cell receptor beta chains from one sample in a study of blood T cell repertoires in COVID-19. Generated by immunoSEQ multiplex PCR, the TCRdb table keeps only in-frame clones and is missing some. Seen here are approximately 170,000 clones, 80% to 90% observed once, and the top ten hold about 2.1%. Sequencing input: peripheral blood. Receptors were obtained from a man younger than 30 who had recovered from COVID-19. Each CDR3 is given with its conserved first and last residue. D genes are given only for firm matches. Not all rows give a size; the values are once, few, many and, for expanded clones, a class.

>NA|16|TRBJ1-1|TRBV7-3|NA
CASSLSSTGMNTEAFF
TGTGCCAGCAGCTTATCTTCGACAGGCATGAACACTGAAGCTTTCTTT
>NA|17|TRBJ1-2|TRBV7-6|NA
CASSLIANRNIPDGYTF
TGTGCCAGCAGCTTAATCGCAAACAGGAATATCCCGGATGGCTACACCTTC
>NA|14|TRBJ2-3|TRBV3-1/TRBV3-2|NA
CASSKTSVTDTQYF
TGTGCCAGCAGTAAGACTAGTGTTACAGATACGCAGTATTTT
>TRBD1|15|TRBJ1-6|TRBV6-5|NA
CASSYRDRHNSPLHF
TGTGCCAGCAGTTATCGGGACAGACATAATTCACCCCTCCACTTT
>NA|13|TRBJ1-1|TRBV11-2|NA
CASSLDSNTEAFF
TGTGCCAGCAGCTTGGACAGTAACACTGAAGCTTTCTTT
>NA|13|TRBJ2-3|TRBV5-8|NA
CASSLGHGDTQYF
TGTGCCAGCAGCTTGGGCCACGGAGATACGCAGTATTTT
>NA|15|TRBJ2-1|TRBV27|NA
CASSFRGEGYNEQFF
TGTGCCAGCAGTTTCAGGGGTGAAGGCTACAATGAGCAGTTCTTC
>NA|13|TRBJ1-1|TRBV19|NA
CASSRTENTEAFF
TGTGCCAGTAGTAGGACTGAGAACACTGAAGCTTTCTTT
>TRBD1|14|TRBJ1-2|TRBV18|NA
CASSPSRDSDGYTF
TGTGCCAGCTCACCCTCCCGGGACAGCGATGGCTACACCTTC
>NA|14|TRBJ2-3|TRBV7-9|NA
CASSLAPGPDTQYF
TGTGCCAGCAGCTTAGCCCCTGGGCCAGATACGCAGTATTTT
>TRBD2|16|TRBJ2-7|TRBV11-2|NA
CASSLGLAGGQREQYF
TGTGCCAGCAGCTTAGGTCTAGCGGGAGGGCAGCGCGAGCAGTACTTC
>TRBD2|15|TRBJ2-7|TRBV2|few
CASSEVIAGDYEQYF
TGTGCCAGCAGTGAGGTAATAGCGGGGGACTACGAGCAGTACTTC
>NA|11|TRBJ1-1|TRBV29-1|NA
CSVGRHTEAFF
TGCAGCGTTGGGAGGCACACTGAAGCTTTCTTT
>TRBD1|16|TRBJ1-4|TRBV28|NA
CASSSGGKGENEKLFF
TGTGCCAGCAGTTCAGGGGGCAAAGGGGAAAATGAAAAACTGTTTTTT
>TRBD1|15|TRBJ1-1|TRBV13|few
CATLRRGQGAAEAFF
TGTGCCACCCTACGACGGGGACAGGGGGCGGCTGAAGCTTTCTTT
>NA|15|TRBJ1-1|TRBV5-5|NA
CASSLAPGHNTEAFF
TGTGCCAGCAGCTTGGCCCCTGGACATAACACTGAAGCTTTCTTT
>NA|12|TRBJ2-3|TRBV2|NA
CASSDLPDTQYF
TGTGCCAGCAGTGATCTCCCAGATACGCAGTATTTT
>NA|15|TRBJ2-7|TRBV19|NA
CASSIALAESYEQYF
TGTGCCAGTAGTATCGCTCTAGCTGAATCCTACGAGCAGTACTTC
>NA|13|TRBJ2-7|TRBV29-1|NA
CSVERGTPYEQYF
TGCAGCGTTGAAAGGGGTACCCCCTACGAGCAGTACTTC
>NA|12|TRBJ2-3|TRBV5-1|NA
CASSILPDTQYF
TGCGCCAGCAGCATACTGCCGGATACGCAGTATTTT
>TRBD2|18|TRBJ2-7|TRBV25-1|NA
CASSEWPGTSGRVYEQYF
TGTGCCAGCAGTGAATGGCCCGGGACTAGCGGGAGGGTATACGAGCAGTACTTC
>NA|15|TRBJ1-1|TRBV7-2|NA
CASSFHSATATEAFF
TGTGCCAGCAGCTTTCACAGTGCTACGGCCACTGAAGCTTTCTTT
>NA|18|TRBJ1-1|TRBV14|NA
CASSQDKGVSRVNTEAFF
TGTGCCAGCAGCCAAGATAAAGGCGTGTCCAGGGTGAACACTGAAGCTTTCTTT